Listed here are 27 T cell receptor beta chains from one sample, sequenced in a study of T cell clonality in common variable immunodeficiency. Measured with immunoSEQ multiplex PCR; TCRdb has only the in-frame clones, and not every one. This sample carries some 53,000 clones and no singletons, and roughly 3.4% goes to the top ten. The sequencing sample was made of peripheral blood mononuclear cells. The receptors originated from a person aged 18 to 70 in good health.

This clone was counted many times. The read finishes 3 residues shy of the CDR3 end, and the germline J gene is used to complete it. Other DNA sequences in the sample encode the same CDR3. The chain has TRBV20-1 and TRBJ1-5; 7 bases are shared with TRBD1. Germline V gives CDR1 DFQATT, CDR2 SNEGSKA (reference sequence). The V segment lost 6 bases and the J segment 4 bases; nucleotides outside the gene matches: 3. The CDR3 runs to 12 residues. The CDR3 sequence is CSAIQGNQPQHF. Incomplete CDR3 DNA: TGCAGTGCCATACAGGGGAATCAGCCC.

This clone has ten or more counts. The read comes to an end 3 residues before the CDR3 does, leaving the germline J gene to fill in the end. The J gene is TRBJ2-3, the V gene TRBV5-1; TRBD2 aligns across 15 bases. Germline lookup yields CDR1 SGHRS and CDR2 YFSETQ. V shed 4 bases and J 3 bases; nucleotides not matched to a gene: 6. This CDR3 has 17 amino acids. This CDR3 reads CASSPGTSGRRTDTQYF. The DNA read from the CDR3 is TGCGCCAGCAGCCCGGGGACTAGCGGGAGGAGGACAGATACG.

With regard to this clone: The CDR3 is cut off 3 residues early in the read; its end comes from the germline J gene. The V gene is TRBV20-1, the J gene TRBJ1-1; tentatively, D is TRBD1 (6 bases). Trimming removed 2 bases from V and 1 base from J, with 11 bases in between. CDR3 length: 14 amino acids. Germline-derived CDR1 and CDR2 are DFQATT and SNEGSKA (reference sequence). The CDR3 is CSARRGLANTEAFF. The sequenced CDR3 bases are TGCAGTGCTAGAAGGGGGTTGGCGAACACTGAA.

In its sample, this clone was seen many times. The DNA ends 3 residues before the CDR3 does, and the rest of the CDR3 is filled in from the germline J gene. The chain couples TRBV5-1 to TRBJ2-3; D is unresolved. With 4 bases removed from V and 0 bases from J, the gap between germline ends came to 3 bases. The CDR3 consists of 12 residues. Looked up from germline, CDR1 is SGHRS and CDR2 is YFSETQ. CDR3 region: CASSRSTDTQYF. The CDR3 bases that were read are TGCGCCAGCAGCCGGAGCACAGATACG.

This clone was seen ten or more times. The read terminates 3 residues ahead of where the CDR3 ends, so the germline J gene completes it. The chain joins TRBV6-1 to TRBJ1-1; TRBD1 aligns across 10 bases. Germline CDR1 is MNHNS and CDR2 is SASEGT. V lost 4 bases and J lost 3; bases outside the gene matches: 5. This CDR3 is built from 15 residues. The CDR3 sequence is CASSATGGADTEAFF. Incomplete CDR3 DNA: TGTGCCAGCAGTGCGACAGGGGGCGCGGACACTGAA.

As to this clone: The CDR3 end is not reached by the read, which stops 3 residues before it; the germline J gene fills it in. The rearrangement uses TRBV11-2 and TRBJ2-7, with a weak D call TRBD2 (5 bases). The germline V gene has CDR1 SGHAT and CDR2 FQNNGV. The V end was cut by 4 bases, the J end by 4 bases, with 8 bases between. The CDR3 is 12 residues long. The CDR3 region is CASSSSGYEQYF. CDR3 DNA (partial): TGTGCCAGCAGCTCCAGCGGTTACGAG.

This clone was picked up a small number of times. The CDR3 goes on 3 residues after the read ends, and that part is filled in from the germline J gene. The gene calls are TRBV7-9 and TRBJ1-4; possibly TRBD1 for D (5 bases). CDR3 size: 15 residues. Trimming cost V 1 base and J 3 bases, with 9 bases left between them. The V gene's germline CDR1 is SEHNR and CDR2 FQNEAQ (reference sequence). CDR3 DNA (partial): TGTGCCAGCAGCTTAGAAGGGGAATCTAATGAAAAA. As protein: CASSLEGESNEK. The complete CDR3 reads CASSLEGESNEKLFF.

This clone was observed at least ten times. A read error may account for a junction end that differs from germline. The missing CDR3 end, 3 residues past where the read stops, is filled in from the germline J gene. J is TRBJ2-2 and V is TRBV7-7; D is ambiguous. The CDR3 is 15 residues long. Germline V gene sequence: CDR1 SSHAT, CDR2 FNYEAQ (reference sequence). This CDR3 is CASSPSYPDTGELFF. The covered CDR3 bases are TGTGCTAGCAGCCCAAGCTATCCGGACACCGGGGAG.

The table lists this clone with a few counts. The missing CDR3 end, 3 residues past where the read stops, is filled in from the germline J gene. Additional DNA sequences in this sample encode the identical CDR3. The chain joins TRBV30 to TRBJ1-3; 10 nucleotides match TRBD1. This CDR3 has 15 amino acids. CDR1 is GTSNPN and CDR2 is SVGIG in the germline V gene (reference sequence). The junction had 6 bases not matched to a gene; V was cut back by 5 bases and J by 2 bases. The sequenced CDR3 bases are TGTGCCTGGGGGACAGGGGAACTCGCTGGAAACACC. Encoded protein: CAWGTGELAGNT. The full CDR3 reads CAWGTGELAGNTIYF.

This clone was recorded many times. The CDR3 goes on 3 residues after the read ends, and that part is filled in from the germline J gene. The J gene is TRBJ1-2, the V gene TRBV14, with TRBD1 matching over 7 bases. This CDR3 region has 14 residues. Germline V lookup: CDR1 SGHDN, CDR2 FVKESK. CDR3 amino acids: CASSQDHRGRGYTF. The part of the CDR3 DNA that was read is TGTGCCAGCAGCCAAGATCACAGGGGACGGGGC.

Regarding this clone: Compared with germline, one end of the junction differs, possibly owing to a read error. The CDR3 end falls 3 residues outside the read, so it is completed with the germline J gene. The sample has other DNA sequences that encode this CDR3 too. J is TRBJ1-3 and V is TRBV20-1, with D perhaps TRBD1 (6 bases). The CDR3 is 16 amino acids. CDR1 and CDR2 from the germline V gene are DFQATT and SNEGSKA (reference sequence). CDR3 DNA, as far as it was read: TGCAGTGCGCGTCAGGGGACCAGAAAGTTTACGGACACG. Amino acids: CSARQGTRKFTDT. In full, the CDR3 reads CSARQGTRKFTDTIYF.

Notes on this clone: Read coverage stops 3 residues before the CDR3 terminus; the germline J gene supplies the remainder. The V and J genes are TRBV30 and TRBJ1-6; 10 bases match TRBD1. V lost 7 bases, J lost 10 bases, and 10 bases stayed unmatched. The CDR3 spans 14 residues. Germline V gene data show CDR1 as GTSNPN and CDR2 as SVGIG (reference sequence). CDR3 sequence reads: CALTGTGAWSPLHF. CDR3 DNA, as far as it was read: TGTGCCTTAACCGGGACAGGGGCTTGGTCACCC.

This chain's CDR3 is CAWRQGYTYTF. The DNA read from the CDR3 is TGTGCCTGGAGACAGGGATATACC. The V gene is TRBV30, the J gene TRBJ1-2; a weak D match, TRBD1 (6 bases). The read terminates 3 residues ahead of where the CDR3 ends, so the germline J gene completes it. The germline CDR1 and CDR2 sequences are GTSNPN and SVGIG (reference sequence). This CDR3 has 11 residues. Full variable domain (remainder filled in from reference TRBV30 and TRBJ1-2): SQTIHQWPATLVQPVGSPLSLECTVEGTSNPNLYWYRQAAGRGLQLLFYSVGIGQISSEVPQNLSASRPQDRQFILSSKKLLLSDSGFYLCAWRQGYTYTFGSGTRLTVV.

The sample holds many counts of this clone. CDR3 region: CASSASTSGRHNEQFF. Incomplete CDR3 DNA: TGTGCCAGCAGCGCCAGCACTAGCGGGAGGCACAATGAG. The chain carries TRBV2 and TRBJ2-1, with TRBD2 matching 12 bases. The missing CDR3 end, 3 residues past where the read stops, is filled in from the germline J gene. V lost 6 bases and J lost 5; bases outside the gene matches: 8. CDR1 and CDR2 from the germline V gene are SNHLY and FYNNEI. The CDR3 loop spans 16 amino acids.

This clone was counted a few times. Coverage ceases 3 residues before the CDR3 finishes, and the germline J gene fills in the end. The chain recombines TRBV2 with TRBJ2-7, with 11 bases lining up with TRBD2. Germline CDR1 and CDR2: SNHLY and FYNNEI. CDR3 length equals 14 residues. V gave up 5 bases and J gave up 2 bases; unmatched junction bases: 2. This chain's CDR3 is CASSISGRAYEQYF. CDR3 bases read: TGTGCCAGCAGTATTAGCGGGAGGGCCTACGAG.

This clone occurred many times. The CDR3 DNA, read in part, is TGCGCCAGCAGCTTGATGGTTGGGGTTCGGGGTTCGGACGGC. It codes for CASSLMVGVRGSDG. The CDR3 reads in full as CASSLMVGVRGSDGYTF. V usage is TRBV5-1 and J usage is TRBJ1-2, with D hard to call. The read comes to an end 3 residues before the CDR3 does, leaving the germline J gene to fill in the end. Germline V gene sequence: CDR1 SGHRS, CDR2 YFSETQ. The CDR3 contains 17 residues. The entire variable domain, with the rest obtained from reference TRBV5-1 and TRBJ1-2, is as follows: KAGVTQTPRYLIKTRGQQVTLSCSPISGHRSVSWYQQTPGQGLQFLFEYFSETQRNKGNFPGRFSGRQFSNSRSEMNVSTLELGDSALYLCASSLMVGVRGSDGYTFGSGTRLTVV.

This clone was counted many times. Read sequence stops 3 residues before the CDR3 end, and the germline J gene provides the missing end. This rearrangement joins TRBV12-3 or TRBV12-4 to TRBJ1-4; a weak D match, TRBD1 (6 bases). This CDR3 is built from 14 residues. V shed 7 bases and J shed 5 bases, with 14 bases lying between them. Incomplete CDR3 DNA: TGTGCCAGCACCGAGTGGGGGCCGAATGAAAAA. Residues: CASTEWGPNEK. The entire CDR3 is CASTEWGPNEKLFF.

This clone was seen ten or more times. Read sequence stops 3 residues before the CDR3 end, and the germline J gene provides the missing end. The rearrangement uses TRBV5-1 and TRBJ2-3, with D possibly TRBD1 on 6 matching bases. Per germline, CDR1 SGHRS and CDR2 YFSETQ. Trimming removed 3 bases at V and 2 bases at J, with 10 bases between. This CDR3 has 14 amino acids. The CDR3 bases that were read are TGCGCCAGCAGCTACGGGACAATCACAGATACG. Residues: CASSYGTITDT. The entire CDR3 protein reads CASSYGTITDTQYF.

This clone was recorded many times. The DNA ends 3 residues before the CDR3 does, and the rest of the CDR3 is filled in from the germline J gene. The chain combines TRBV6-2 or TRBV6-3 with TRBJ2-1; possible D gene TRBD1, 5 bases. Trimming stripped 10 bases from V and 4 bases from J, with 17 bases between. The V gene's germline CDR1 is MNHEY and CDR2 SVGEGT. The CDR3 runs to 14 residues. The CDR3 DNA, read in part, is TGTGCCACACACTGGGGCGGCGATTACAATGAG. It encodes CATHWGGDYNE. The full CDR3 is CATHWGGDYNEQFF.

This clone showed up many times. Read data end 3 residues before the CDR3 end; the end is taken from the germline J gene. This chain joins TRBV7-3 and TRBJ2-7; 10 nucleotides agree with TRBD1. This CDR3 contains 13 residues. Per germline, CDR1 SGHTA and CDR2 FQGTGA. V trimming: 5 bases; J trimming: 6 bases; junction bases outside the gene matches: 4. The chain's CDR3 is CASSPGQGGEQYF. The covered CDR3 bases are TGTGCCAGCAGCCCCGGACAGGGGGGCGAG.

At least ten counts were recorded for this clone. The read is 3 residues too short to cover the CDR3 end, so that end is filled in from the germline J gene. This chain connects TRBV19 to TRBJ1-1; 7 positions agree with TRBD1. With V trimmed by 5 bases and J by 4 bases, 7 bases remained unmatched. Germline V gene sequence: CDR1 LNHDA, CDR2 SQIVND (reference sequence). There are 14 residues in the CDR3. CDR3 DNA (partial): TGTGCCAGTAGTGCTAGGACAGGCGGCACTGAA. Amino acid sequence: CASSARTGGTE. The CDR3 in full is CASSARTGGTEAFF.

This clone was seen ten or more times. The CDR3 loop is CASTGTGRYEQYF. The part of the CDR3 DNA that was read is TGTGCCAGCACCGGGACAGGGCGGTACGAG. The chain employs TRBV2 and TRBJ2-7, with 9 bases that match TRBD1. The read gets to within 3 residues of the CDR3 end, and the germline J gene fills in the rest. CDR1 is SNHLY, CDR2 FYNNEI, per germline. The CDR3 consists of 13 residues. V was pared by 7 bases and J by 4 bases, with 5 bases of the junction left unmatched.

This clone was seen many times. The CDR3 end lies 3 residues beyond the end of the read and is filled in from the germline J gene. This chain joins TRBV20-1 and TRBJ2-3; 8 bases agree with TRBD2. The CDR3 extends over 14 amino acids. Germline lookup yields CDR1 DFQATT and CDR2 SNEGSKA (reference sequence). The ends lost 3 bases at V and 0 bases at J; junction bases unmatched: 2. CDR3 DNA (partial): TGCAGTGCTAGGATAGCGGGAAGCACAGATACG. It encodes CSARIAGSTDT. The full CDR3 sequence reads CSARIAGSTDTQYF.

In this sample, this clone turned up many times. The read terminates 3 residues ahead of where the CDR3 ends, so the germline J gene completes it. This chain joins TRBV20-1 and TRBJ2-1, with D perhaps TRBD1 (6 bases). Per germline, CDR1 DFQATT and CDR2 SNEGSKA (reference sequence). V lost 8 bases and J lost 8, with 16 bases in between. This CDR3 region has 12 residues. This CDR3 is CSMAQGVDEQFF. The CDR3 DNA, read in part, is TGCAGTATGGCACAGGGAGTAGATGAG.

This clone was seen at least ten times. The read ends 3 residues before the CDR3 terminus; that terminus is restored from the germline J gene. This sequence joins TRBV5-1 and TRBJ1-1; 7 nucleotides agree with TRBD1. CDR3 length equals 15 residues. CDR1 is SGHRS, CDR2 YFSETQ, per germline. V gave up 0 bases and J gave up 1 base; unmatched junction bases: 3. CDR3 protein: CASSLAHRGNTEAFF. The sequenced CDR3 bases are TGCGCCAGCAGCTTGGCCCACAGGGGGAACACTGAA.

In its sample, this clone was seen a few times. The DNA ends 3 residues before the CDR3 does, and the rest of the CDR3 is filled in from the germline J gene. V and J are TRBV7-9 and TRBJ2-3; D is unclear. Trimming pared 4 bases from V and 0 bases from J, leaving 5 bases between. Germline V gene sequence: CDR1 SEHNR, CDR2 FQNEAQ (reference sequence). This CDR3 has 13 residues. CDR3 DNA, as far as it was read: TGTGCCAGCAGCTCAACTAGCACAGATACG. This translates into CASSSTSTDT. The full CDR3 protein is CASSSTSTDTQYF.

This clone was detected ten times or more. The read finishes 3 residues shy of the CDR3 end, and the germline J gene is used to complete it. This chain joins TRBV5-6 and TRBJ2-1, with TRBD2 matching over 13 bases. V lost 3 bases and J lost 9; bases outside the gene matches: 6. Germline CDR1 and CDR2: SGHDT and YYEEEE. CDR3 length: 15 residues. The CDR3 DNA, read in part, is TGTGCCAGCAGCTCCAGACTAGCGGGAGGTTTTGAG. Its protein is CASSSRLAGGFE. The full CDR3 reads CASSSRLAGGFEQFF.